This section outlines one TCR beta chain sequence together with its context. TCRdb keeps only in-frame clones here, not all; method: immunoSEQ multiplex PCR. The sample holds around 100,000 clones; about 91% are singletons and the top ten take more than 0.85%. This record comes from a study of T cell changes during pregnancy in multiple sclerosis. Germline V gene data show CDR1 as ENHRY and CDR2 as SYGVKD. The CDR3 length is 15 residues. The germline V and J ends were trimmed by 0 bases and 2 bases, with 10 bases remaining between them. The chain recombines TRBV10-3 with TRBJ1-2; maybe TRBD1 (6 bases). The sample in question was peripheral blood, obtained after pregnancy. The receptor comes from a female donor with multiple sclerosis, enrolled in a pregnancy study. CDR3 region: CAISESGHPNYGYTF. As DNA, the CDR3 is TGTGCCATCAGTGAGTCGGGACATCCCAACTATGGCTACACCTTC.